This TCR beta chain emerged from a study of tumour-infiltrating T cells in Burkitt lymphoma. Study as a whole: Survival, overall and progression-free, tracked with productive clonality.

In the case of this clone: One junction end does not reproduce the germline sequence, and a read error may be involved.

Only in-frame clones appear in the TCRdb table, and some are missing; sequencing was by immunoSEQ multiplex PCR. The repertoire holds roughly 13,000 clones, with roughly 80% as singletons. Germline CDR1 and CDR2: SGHRS and YFSETQ. This CDR3 contains 12 residues. The sequenced sample consisted of tumor tissue. This chain uses TRBV5-1 with TRBJ2-1; weak D call: TRBD2 (5 bases). This receptor was identified in a human donor with diffuse large B-cell lymphoma. The CDR3 nucleotides read TGCGCCAGCAGCTTCGAGGGCAGGACGCAGATCTTC. Residues: CASSFEGRTQIF.